Listed below are T cell receptor beta chains from one sample, sequenced in a study of Graves' ophthalmopathy and Graves' hyperthyroidism. TCRdb redid the calling of the multiplex PCR reads with MiXCR, one entry per CDR3 protein. This table has more than 300,000 distinct CDR3 sequences, 15% appearing once. The sequenced sample was peripheral blood. These receptors were collected from a woman aged 18-29 years with stable Graves' hyperthyroidism. CDR3s include the opening cysteine and the closing phenylalanine or tryptophan. A D gene is named only where the DNA matches it firmly. Rows may omit the clone size; those that give it use once, few, many or a size class.

clone size,D gene,J gene,V gene,CDR3 DNA,CDR3 protein
many,.,TRBJ1-5,TRBV5-1,TGTGCCAGCAGTTTGAGCGGGGGCAATCAGCCCCAGCATTTT,CASSLSGGNQPQHF
many,.,TRBJ2-3,TRBV20-1,TGCAGTGCAACGAATGAGGGGGCAGATACGCAGTATTTT,CSATNEGADTQYF
many,TRBD1,TRBJ1-2,TRBV19,TGTGCCAGTAGTATCGACAGGGAAATCGATGGCTACACCTTC,CASSIDREIDGYTF
many,.,TRBJ2-2,TRBV7-3,TGTGCCAGCAGGCAGGGGCCTACACGCGGGGAGCTGTTTTTT,CASRQGPTRGELFF
many,TRBD1,TRBJ1-1,TRBV20-1,TGCAGTAAACAGGACAGGATGAACACTGAAGCTTTCTTT,CSKQDRMNTEAFF
many,TRBD1,TRBJ1-2,TRBV19,TGTGCCAGTAGTTCCCTGACAGGGGGCTTCTATGGCTACACCTTC,CASSSLTGGFYGYTF
many,.,TRBJ1-2,TRBV6-1,TGTGCCAGCAGCCTGACTCGTTCAGGGCCTGGCTACACCTTC,CASSLTRSGPGYTF
.,.,TRBJ1-3,TRBV4-1,TGCGCCAGCAGCCCACCTTCAGGAATAAGAAACACCATATATTTT,CASSPPSGIRNTIYF
many,.,TRBJ1-5,TRBV7-9,TGTGCCAGCAGCTTTAAGGATCAGCCCCAGCATTTT,CASSFKDQPQHF
many,TRBD1,TRBJ2-2,TRBV12-3/TRBV12-4,TGTGCCAGCAGGGGGACAGACAACACCGGGGAGCTGTTTTTT,CASRGTDNTGELFF
many,.,TRBJ2-7,TRBV7-9,TGTGCCAGCAGCATGCCGGACGGCTACGAGCAGTACTTC,CASSMPDGYEQYF
many,.,TRBJ1-5,TRBV28,TGTGCCAGCACAGGACAGCATCAGCCCCAGCATTTT,CASTGQHQPQHF
many,TRBD2,TRBJ2-5,TRBV20-1,TGCAGTGCTAGAGGGTATGCTAGCGGAAGTCTAGAGACCCAGTACTTC,CSARGYASGSLETQYF
.,TRBD1,TRBJ1-2,TRBV11-3,TGTGCCAGCAGCTTAGGGTACAGGGGGCACGGCAGTGACACCTTC,CASSLGYRGHGSDTF
many,TRBD1,TRBJ1-5,TRBV12-3/TRBV12-4,TGTGCCAGCACCAAGGACAGGCCCCTACAAAATCAGCCCCAGCATTTT,CASTKDRPLQNQPQHF
.,.,TRBJ1-5,TRBV4-1,TGCGCCAGCAAAGGGCAGGGTTGGGAGCAGCCCCAGCATTTT,CASKGQGWEQPQHF
many,.,TRBJ1-2,TRBV12-3/TRBV12-4,TGTGCCAGCAGTATAGGGGGTATAGGGGGCTACACCTTC,CASSIGGIGGYTF
many,TRBD1,TRBJ2-7,TRBV6-5,TGTGCCAGCGAAGGGACAGTGGCGTCCTACGAGCAGTACTTC,CASEGTVASYEQYF
.,TRBD1,TRBJ2-5,TRBV7-2,TGTGCCAGCACGACCGGGACAGCAGCCCAAGAGACCCAGTACTTC,CASTTGTAAQETQYF
once,.,TRBJ2-7,TRBV20-1,TGCAGTGCCACCCCCTCCTACGAGCAGTACTTC,CSATPSYEQYF
.,.,TRBJ2-7,TRBV27,TGTGCCAGCAGTGCTTTTACTGGGTACGAGCAGTACTTC,CASSAFTGYEQYF
many,.,TRBJ1-1,TRBV6-2/TRBV6-3,TGTGCCAGCAGACATGAGCTGAACGCTGAAGCTTTCTTT,CASRHELNAEAFF
many,.,TRBJ1-2,TRBV2,TGTGCCAGCAGAACCAGACTACAAATAATCTACTATGGCTACACCTTC,CASRTRLQIIYYGYTF
many,.,TRBJ1-5,TRBV6-1,TGTGCCAGCAGTGGGGCAATACTCGGGCAGCCCCAGCATTTT,CASSGAILGQPQHF
.,.,TRBJ1-5,TRBV12-3/TRBV12-4,TGTGCCAGCAGTGCGCCCGGGGCTCTGCAGGGGCCCCAGCATTTT,CASSAPGALQGPQHF
many,.,TRBJ2-4,TRBV20-1,TGCAGTGCTAGACCCCGGGTAGGGGGAGTCAAAAACATTCAGTACTTC,CSARPRVGGVKNIQYF
many,.,TRBJ2-5,TRBV10-3,TGTGCCATCAGTCAGATGGAAGAGACCCAGTACTTC,CAISQMEETQYF
.,.,TRBJ1-2,TRBV20-1,TGCAGTGCCCGACCCCGGACTTATGGCTACACCTTC,CSARPRTYGYTF
.,.,TRBJ2-2,TRBV14,TGTGCCAGCAGCCAAGTCTGGTACGGGGAGCTGTTTTTT,CASSQVWYGELFF